The 24 T cell receptor beta chains below were found in one sample sequenced in a study of shared clonotypes between healthy human individuals. Measured with immunoSEQ multiplex PCR; TCRdb has only the in-frame clones, and not every one. This sample carries approximately 2.3 million clones, just over 90% of them seen once, and the ten largest clones take around 0.4%. Specimen: naive CD4+ T cells from PBMCs. Subset specified: CD45RA+ positively selected. The receptors were sampled from a young man in good health. Some clones in this sample may be carry-over from other donors' samples.

The chain employs TRBV27 and TRBJ2-7; 10 bases align to TRBD2. The CDR3 is 16 residues long. Trimming cost V 0 bases and J 2 bases; bases outside gene matches: 4. Per the germline V gene, CDR1 is MNHEY and CDR2 is SMNVEV (reference sequence). The CDR3 reads CASSLSGTSVPYEQYF. The CDR3, as DNA: TGTGCCAGCAGTTTATCCGGGACTAGCGTCCCCTACGAGCAGTACTTC.

This chain connects TRBV30 to TRBJ1-5, with TRBD1 matching over 9 bases. The CDR3 has 16 residues. With V trimmed by 4 bases and J by 1 base, 8 bases remained unmatched. Germline lookup yields CDR1 GTSNPN and CDR2 SVGIG (reference sequence). CDR3 DNA sequence: TGTGCCTGGACCCATAAAGACAGGGGGAGCAATCAGCCCCAGCATTTT. It codes for CAWTHKDRGSNQPQHF.

The chain uses TRBV28 and TRBJ2-2, with D perhaps TRBD1 or TRBD2 (5 bases each). The germline V and J ends were trimmed by 5 bases and 7 bases, with 17 bases remaining between them. This CDR3 is built from 15 residues. Germline-derived CDR1 and CDR2 are MDHEN and SYDVKM. CDR3 residues: CASSRPGTQGGELFF. Written as DNA, the CDR3 is TGTGCCAGCAGTCGTCCCGGGACCCAAGGCGGGGAGCTGTTTTTT.

This rearrangement joins TRBV28 to TRBJ2-3; 10 nucleotides match TRBD1. The germline V gene has CDR1 MDHEN and CDR2 SYDVKM. Germline trimming cut 5 bases from V and 3 bases from J; bases unmatched to any gene: 8. The CDR3 runs to 16 residues. CDR3 bases: TGTGCCAGCAGTCCCACTCCGGGACAGGGGACAGATACGCAGTATTTT. Translating gives CASSPTPGQGTDTQYF. Supplemented by reference TRBV28 and TRBJ2-3, the full variable domain reads DVKVTQSSRYLVKRTGEKVFLECVQDMDHENMFWYRQDPGLGLRLIYFSYDVKMKEKGDIPEGYSVSREKKERFSLILESASTNQTSMYLCASSPTPGQGTDTQYFGPGTRLTVL.

The rearrangement uses TRBV21-1 and TRBJ1-5; TRBD1, the D gene given by the table, was not confirmed from the DNA. TRBV21-1 is assigned pseudogene status. The CDR3 runs to 15 residues. This chain's CDR3 is CASSRTGLFCQPQHF. In nucleotides, the CDR3 is TGTGCCAGCAGCAGGACAGGTCTTTTTTGTCAGCCCCAGCATTTT.

This clone is a singleton in its sample. Its ends do not fully match the called genes, so a read error is possible. CDR3 region: CASQGAGRRDF. As DNA, the CDR3 is TGTGCCAGCCAGGGGGCGGGACGGAGGGACTTC. V gene TRBV6-6 combines with J gene TRBJ2-7; TRBD1 aligns across 8 bases. CDR1 and CDR2 from the germline V gene are MNHNY and SVGAGI (reference sequence). CDR3 length: 11 residues.

The rearrangement links TRBV27 to TRBJ1-1, with TRBD1 as a possible D gene (6 bases). This CDR3 contains 16 residues. Trimming removed 2 bases at V and 4 bases at J, with 17 bases between. Germline lookup yields CDR1 MNHEY and CDR2 SMNVEV (reference sequence). The CDR3 coding sequence is TGTGCCAGCAGTTTAAAAGGACCCAGGGGAGGCACTGAAGCTTTCTTT. Its translation: CASSLKGPRGGTEAFF.

The rearrangement joins TRBV5-8 to TRBJ2-1; D may be TRBD1 or TRBD2 (6 bases each). From germline, CDR1 is SGHTS and CDR2 YDEGEE. The CDR3 is 14 residues long. V was cut by 5 bases and J by 6 bases, with 15 bases left in between. For the CDR3, the DNA is TGTGCCAGCAGAATACGGGGGCCGGGCAATGAGCAGTTCTTC. Translation: CASRIRGPGNEQFF.

The chain recombines TRBV7-2 with TRBJ2-4; TRBD1 matches 8 bases. CDR1 is SGHTA and CDR2 is FQGNSA in the germline V gene. V dropped 1 base and J dropped 3; count of bases not matched to a gene: 14. The CDR3 is 19 amino acids. CDR3 DNA: TGTGCCAGCAGCTTAGATTATTTGGGGACAGGAGCCTACAAAAACATTCAGTACTTC. This gives the protein CASSLDYLGTGAYKNIQYF.

This rearrangement joins TRBV7-9 to TRBJ1-2; 12 bases fit TRBD1. Germline values: CDR1 SEHNR, CDR2 FQNEAQ (reference sequence). Trimming took 8 bases from V and 4 from J; bases not matched to a gene: 5. The CDR3 sequence is 14 residues long. CDR3 protein: CASLGTGGLYGYTF. The CDR3 DNA is TGTGCCAGCTTGGGGACAGGGGGCCTCTATGGCTACACCTTC.

The V call is TRBV27, the J call TRBJ2-1; D unclear. CDR1 MNHEY and CDR2 SMNVEV come from the germline V gene (reference sequence). This CDR3 region has 15 residues. V dropped 5 bases and J dropped 0 bases, with 11 bases sitting between them. As DNA, the CDR3 is TGTGCCAGCAGTCCCAGTAGGAGCTCCTACAATGAGCAGTTCTTC. This sequence encodes CASSPSRSSYNEQFF.

The chain joins TRBV27 to TRBJ1-1; no firm D call. V was pared by 3 bases and J by 7 bases, with 15 bases between. CDR3 length equals 14 residues. Germline CDR1 and CDR2: MNHEY and SMNVEV (reference sequence). As DNA, the CDR3 is TGTGCCAGCAGTTTGGCAGCGAAAAGCGGTGAAGCTTTCTTT. Translating it yields CASSLAAKSGEAFF.

Turning to this clone: Other DNA sequences from this sample encode an identical CDR3 as well. The DNA for the CDR3 is TGTGCCAGCAGTGTCGGCAGATCCTACGAGCAGTACTTC. Protein product: CASSVGRSYEQYF. This chain uses TRBV2 with TRBJ2-7; D is unclear. The CDR3 has 13 residues. Trimming removed 4 bases from V and 1 base from J, with 8 bases in between. The germline gives CDR1 SNHLY, CDR2 FYNNEI.

This chain uses TRBV11-2 with TRBJ2-7, with D possibly TRBD1 on 5 matching bases. The germline gives CDR1 SGHAT, CDR2 FQNNGV. V gave up 1 base and J gave up 5 bases, with 15 bases separating them. This CDR3 has 15 amino acids. CDR3 sequence reads: CASSLVGQGRNEQYF. The CDR3 nucleotides read TGTGCCAGCAGCTTAGTGGGCCAGGGCCGGAACGAGCAGTACTTC.

The chain uses TRBV28 and TRBJ1-3; no firm D call. The CDR3 sequence is 16 residues long. Germline CDR1 reads MDHEN; CDR2 reads SYDVKM. Trimming removed 2 bases at V and 0 bases at J, with 11 bases between. The CDR3 spells CASSLILGSSGNTIYF. DNA for the CDR3: TGTGCCAGCAGTTTAATTCTGGGGAGCTCTGGAAACACCATATATTTT.

The chain couples TRBV28 to TRBJ1-4; 12 bases are shared with TRBD1. V lost 2 bases, J lost 2 bases, and 0 bases stayed unmatched. CDR3 length: 16 amino acids. The germline CDR1 and CDR2 sequences are MDHEN and SYDVKM. The CDR3 protein is CASSLGTGGTNEKLFF. The CDR3 DNA reads TGTGCCAGCAGTTTAGGGACAGGGGGCACTAATGAAAAACTGTTTTTT.

The chain joins TRBV28 to TRBJ2-5, with D perhaps TRBD2 (5 bases). The germline V gene has CDR1 MDHEN and CDR2 SYDVKM. V lost 4 bases, J lost 0 bases, and 15 bases lay in between. This CDR3 has 16 residues. CDR3 loop: CASSSHGRGDQETQYF. The CDR3 DNA follows: TGTGCCAGCAGTTCACACGGACGGGGAGACCAAGAGACCCAGTACTTC.

The chain uses TRBV6-5 and TRBJ2-1; D gene unclear. Germline CDR1 and CDR2: MNHEY and SVGAGI. The CDR3 extends over 11 amino acids. V lost 4 bases and J lost 10, with 8 bases in between. The CDR3 reads CASSSWSEQFF. DNA of the CDR3: TGTGCCAGCAGTTCTTGGAGCGAGCAGTTCTTC.

The chain has TRBV5-8 and TRBJ1-2; 11 positions match TRBD1. Germline V CDR1 and CDR2: SGHTS, YDEGEE. V lost 4 bases to trimming and J lost 6 bases; unmatched junction nucleotides: 14. The CDR3 totals 17 residues. The CDR3 loop reads CASSRLGQGARYDGYTF. DNA of the CDR3: TGTGCCAGCAGCCGCCTCGGACAGGGGGCCAGATACGATGGCTACACCTTC. Full variable domain (outside the CDR3, taken from reference TRBV5-8 and TRBJ1-2): EAGVTQSPTHLIKTRGQQATLRCSPISGHTSVYWYQQALGLGLQFLLWYDEGEERNRGNFPPRFSGRQFPNYSSELNVNALELEDSALYLCASSRLGQGARYDGYTFGSGTRLTVV.

This rearrangement joins TRBV11-2 to TRBJ2-2, with no clear D. Germline V CDR1 and CDR2: SGHAT, FQNNGV. The CDR3 spans 14 residues. The V and J ends lost 3 bases and 0 bases respectively, with 5 bases between them. Here the CDR3 DNA reads TGTGCCAGCAGCTTGGCAGCGAACACCGGGGAGCTGTTTTTT. Its translation is CASSLAANTGELFF.

The chain couples TRBV28 to TRBJ2-3; 10 nucleotides agree with TRBD2. J lost 3 bases, V lost 8 bases, and 8 bases had no gene match. Germline loops: CDR1 MDHEN, CDR2 SYDVKM. The CDR3 has 15 amino acids. For the CDR3, the DNA is TGTGCCAGCGTTCCTAGCGGGAGTGTTACAGATACGCAGTATTTT. It codes for CASVPSGSVTDTQYF.

The V call is TRBV7-9, the J call TRBJ1-2; 8 bases are a match to TRBD1. CDR1 is SEHNR, CDR2 FQNEAQ, per germline (reference sequence). The CDR3 totals 14 residues. The V gene end was trimmed by 3 bases and the J gene end by 4 bases; junction bases not matched to a gene: 4. This CDR3 is CASSFDRGPYGYTF. For the CDR3, the DNA is TGTGCCAGCAGCTTCGACAGGGGCCCCTATGGCTACACCTTC.

The gene calls are TRBV9 and TRBJ1-2; D remains ambiguous. V was trimmed by 3 bases and J by 8 bases, leaving 11 bases between them. CDR1 is SGDLS and CDR2 is YYNGEE in the germline V gene. The CDR3 is 12 residues long. The CDR3 here is CASSELRTGYTF. Written as DNA, the CDR3 is TGTGCCAGCAGCGAGTTGAGGACGGGCTACACCTTC.

This chain uses TRBV7-2 with TRBJ2-6, with D unclear. Germline values: CDR1 SGHTA, CDR2 FQGNSA. The CDR3 covers 17 residues. The V end was cut by 4 bases, the J end by 0 bases, with 13 bases between. In DNA form, the CDR3 reads TGTGCCAGCAGCTCCTCGGGTTACAGCTCTGGGGCCAACGTCCTGACTTTC. It encodes CASSSSGYSSGANVLTF.